What follows describes a single TCR beta chain. Its antigen is unknown. The CDR3 has 16 residues. The trim removed 3 bases at V and 8 bases at J, leaving 16 bases unmatched. The sample belongs to a study of cytomegalovirus exposure and HLA in healthy donors. 13 Jbeta primers and 60 Vbeta primers were used for the PCR. Measured with immunoSEQ multiplex PCR; TCRdb has only the in-frame clones, and not every one. The sample includes more than 70,000 clones, 70% to 85% of them seen just once. Sampled while nominally healthy, donors likely had unrecorded immune exposures. Study findings and constraints: Within a later analysis, the majority of CMV-associated TCR beta chains appeared HLA-restricted. Earlier findings revealed that most TCR beta V segments proved productive either about 90% or about 30% of the time. Presence/absence analyses assumed roughly uniform sequencing depth across donors.

The sample comprised PBMCs. The source of this sequence is a man between 45 and 60 years old in good health and CMV-seropositive. This sequence joins TRBV5-3 and TRBJ1-2; 7 positions agree with TRBD1. TRBV5-3 is an ORF for which the function is uncertain. The CDR3 protein is CARSWSPGTAGLGYTF. In DNA, the CDR3 is TGTGCCAGAAGCTGGTCCCCCGGGACAGCCGGATTAGGCTACACCTTC.